The clone carrying this T cell receptor (beta chain) was recorded only once. Its antigen is not identified. V dropped 2 bases and J dropped 4; count of bases not matched to a gene: 5. This CDR3 is built from 15 residues. The germline V gene has CDR1 MNHNS and CDR2 SASEGT. These data belong to a study of cytomegalovirus exposure and HLA in healthy donors. Study-wide results and limits: In a later analysis, specific HLA alleles were associated with some 16,000 TCR beta sequences at a 0.05 false discovery rate. Most subjects' HLA-A and HLA-B alleles were reportedly predicted from TCR beta sequences.

The PCR had 60 Vbeta and 13 Jbeta primers. The method was immunoSEQ multiplex PCR; TCRdb's version includes in-frame clones alone and lacks a portion of them. The repertoire holds over 150,000 clones, with around three quarters as singletons. The chain recombines TRBV6-1 with TRBJ1-3; 7 nucleotides agree with TRBD1. What was sequenced was PBMCs. This receptor was obtained from a woman aged 40 to 50 in good health and CMV-seronegative. CDR3 residues: CASSERTGSGNTIYF. The CDR3 coding sequence is TGTGCCAGCAGTGAAAGGACAGGTTCAGGAAACACCATATATTTT.